This TCR beta chain derives from a study of control samples from healthy donors and cancer patients. Clones were read by immunoSEQ multiplex PCR, and TCRdb kept only the in-frame ones, dropping some. Of roughly 93,000 clones detected, 85% to 90% appear once; the ten largest clones hold under 10%. The sequenced material came from PBMCs. The clonotype originates from a woman between 45 and 60 years old with colorectal cancer.

CDR3 in DNA: TGTGCCAGCAGTTCGCCGACAGGGGCAAATGGCTACACCTTC. It is translated as CASSSPTGANGYTF. The chain recombines TRBV5-6 with TRBJ1-2; 8 bases align to TRBD1. This CDR3 has 14 amino acids. V trimming: 5 bases; J trimming: 6 bases; junction bases outside the gene matches: 9. Germline loops: CDR1 SGHDT, CDR2 YYEEEE. Supplemented by reference TRBV5-6 and TRBJ1-2, the full variable domain reads DAGVTQSPTHLIKTRGQQVTLRCSPKSGHDTVSWYQQALGQGPQFIFQYYEEEERQRGNFPDRFSGHQFPNYSSELNVNALLLGDSALYLCASSSPTGANGYTFGSGTRLTVV.